This T cell receptor (beta chain) comes out of a study of long-term antiretroviral therapy in people with HIV (dated by TCRdb to about 2022). With regard to the full study: The earliest samples were collected approximately a decade before the 2015 WHO recommendation for immediate ART, a period when ART was typically delayed until CD4 counts fell. Whether ART initiation and durable HIV suppression were associated with changes in peripheral blood TRB repertoire composition and diversity was tested in a retrospective serial study. A total of some 210 cryopreserved PBMC samples were contributed to the cohort by 30 adults with confirmed HIV infection, with samples collected serially over a mean of approximately six years (range 1-12). Of the approximately 28 participants with HIV, about a dozen were female. No cross-contamination during QIAcube processing was shown when test extractions of a monoclonal T-cell line were performed alongside about 30 polyclonal samples.

Sequencing of the TRB variable region was done with the immunoSEQ hsTCRB v3.0 assay at survey level resolution. The target sequencing depth for TRB was 40,000-50,000 T-cell genomes per sample. An Illumina MiSeq with a v3 150-cycle kit was used to sequence the pooled TRB libraries. Per the authors' processing: Analysis of repertoires was carried out in R inside a reproducible Nextflow workflow spanning QC, data transformation and analysis. LymphoSeq2, an R package for exploring AIRR-Seq data, was used to implement the custom analyses. A handful of samples yielding fewer than 5000 total TRB sequences were excluded, leaving 150 to 200 analyzed HIV repertoires. Among the approximately 190 HIV repertoires that were kept, some 61 were collected before ART initiation and roughly 130 were collected after ART initiation. Repertoires were downsampled to 5000 TRB nucleotide sequences, with summary statistics averaged over 100 downsampling iterations. TRB sequences were retained for analysis only if CDR3 regions of at least seven amino acids were present. Diversity was measured with a Shannon entropy-derived clonality score and the Gini coefficient. In the repertoire networks, any two of the top 5000 CDR3 amino acid sequences were connected whenever the two sequences differed by an edit distance of one. GLIPH2 predicted antigen specificity groups and MHC restriction for TRB CDR3 amino acid sequences. CDR3 amino acid sequences were matched against VDJdb and McPAS-TCR to flag known CMV, EBV, HIV or tissue antigen associations. Pre-ART, post-ART and control groups were compared with Wilcoxon signed-rank tests and Holm-Bonferroni correction. TCRdb limited this immuneACCESS table to in-frame rearrangements with V and J called. A share of clones is missing; checked studies link under half to unresolved V genes, and the rest is unexplained. V, J and clone size derive from that table, while D and trimming were established from the DNA sequence. The sample records about 28,000 clones, around 93% of which are singletons. The ten largest clones capture 3.1% of the sample.

Participants were included only if at least one PBMC sample before ART initiation and at least two post-ART samples were available. Treatment was received in the United States of America by all participants with HIV. Cryopreserved samples of 1-10 million PBMC were thawed and washed before DNA extraction. At the time of the earliest PBMC sample, participants with HIV were aged between about 20 and 60 years. Per participant, PBMC samples came from 1-4 timepoints prior to ART initiation and 2-8 timepoints following ART initiation, for a median of 7 samples. Serial HIV viral load, CD4+ T-cell count, ART history and demographic data were obtained for every participant. Genomic DNA was extracted from unsorted PBMC with a Qiagen kit on a QIAcube, processed in batches of 12 samples. The paper's findings and limits, for the study overall: Because PBMC availability was limited, only the TCR beta chain was sequenced, with no alpha chain pairing. The repertoire was dominated across all time points by expanded TRB clones identified before ART initiation, although this dominance was seen to fluctuate and to decrease in many PLHIV after ART. The samples were dated from the mid-2000s to the late 2010s, and the ART regimens that were used may be less effective than current ART regimens. Starting ART was linked to a significant rise in TRB diversity, yet even after long-term ART the diversity remained significantly lower than in transplant donor controls. Inferences about post-ART repertoire changes were limited because no data were available on ART adherence, viral resistance or therapy changes. CDR3 length ranges in HIV repertoires were narrower than in controls, and network structure suggested an antigen-experienced repertoire with only a slight naive shift after ART. Because cell numbers in pre-ART samples were limited, unsorted PBMC were profiled instead of sorted CD4+ and CD8+ T cells.

The germline V gene (reference sequence) yields SGHKS for CDR1 and YYEKEE for CDR2. The junction shows trimming of 0 bases on V and 5 bases on J, plus 12 bases between the germline ends. Taken from cysteine to phenylalanine, the CDR3 has 14 residues. Only CDR3 DNA is held: 42 bases, read in frame from base 1. As for this clone: The antigen it recognizes is unknown. No base-level quality is on record; no much larger clone is a single base apart.

The chain is made from TRBV5-5 and TRBJ2-7; there is no confident call for the D gene. This sequence originates from a man aged 50 to 59 with HIV. This specimen was unsorted PBMCs, taken 5.3 years after starting antiretroviral therapy. The sequenced DNA is TGTGCCAGCAGCTTGGGGCAGGCGAGGAACGAGCAGTACTTC. This encodes CASSLGQARNEQYF.